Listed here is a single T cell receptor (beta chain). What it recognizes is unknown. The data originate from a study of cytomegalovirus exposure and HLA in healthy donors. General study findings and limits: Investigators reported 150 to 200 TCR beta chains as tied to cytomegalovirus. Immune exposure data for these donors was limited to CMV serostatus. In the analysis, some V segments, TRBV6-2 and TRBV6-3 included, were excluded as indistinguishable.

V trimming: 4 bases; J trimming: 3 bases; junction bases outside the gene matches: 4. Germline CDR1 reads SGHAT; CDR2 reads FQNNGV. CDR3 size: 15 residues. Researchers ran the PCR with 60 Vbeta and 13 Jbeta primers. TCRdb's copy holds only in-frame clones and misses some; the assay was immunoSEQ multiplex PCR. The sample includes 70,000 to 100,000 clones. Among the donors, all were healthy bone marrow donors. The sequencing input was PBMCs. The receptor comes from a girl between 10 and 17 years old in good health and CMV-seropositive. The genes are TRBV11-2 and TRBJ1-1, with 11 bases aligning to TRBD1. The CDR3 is CASSSGQGGHTEAFF. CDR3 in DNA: TGTGCCAGCAGCTCGGGACAGGGGGGACACACTGAAGCTTTCTTT.